The entry that follows covers one TCR beta chain sequence. The sample comes from a study of blood T cell repertoires in COVID-19. Study summary: T cells, B-cell-depleted T cells, or PBMCs supplied cDNA or gDNA.

CDR1 is SGHTA and CDR2 is FQGNSA in the germline V gene. Trimming took off 0 bases at V and 4 bases at J, with 6 bases between the two ends. This CDR3 has 13 amino acids. Method: immunoSEQ multiplex PCR; TCRdb's copy keeps in-frame clones and lacks some. The table has approximately 240,000 clones, under 90% seen once; the top ten hold about a sixth. The sample consisted of peripheral blood. This TCR was sampled from a woman of 80 years or more with active or convalescent COVID-19. The chain joins TRBV7-2 to TRBJ1-1; D perhaps matches TRBD1 (5 bases). CDR3 nucleotides: TGTGCCAGCAGCTTAGCAGGGGCCACTGAAGCTTTCTTT. Translating it yields CASSLAGATEAFF.